The text below deals with one T cell receptor (beta chain). Its antigen is currently not known. No much larger clonotype is one base removed from it; base qualities were not supplied. Graves' hyperthyroidism was defined as stable when no progression to ophthalmopathy occurred over 18 months of follow-up. Hyperthyroidism patients were newly diagnosed, had a disease duration of under 2 months, and were aged 18 to 65 years. Any patient with an uncontrolled infection, another autoimmune disease, pregnancy or lactation was excluded. Diagnoses relied on clinical symptoms, serum thyroxine and TRAb, thyroid ultrasound and orbital computed tomography. PBMCs were isolated from around 10 ml of fresh peripheral blood by Ficoll-Paque density gradient centrifugation. Total RNA was extracted with Trizol reagent, and quality was checked on an Agilent 2100 Bioanalyzer. The sample belongs to a study of T cells in Graves' hyperthyroidism and ophthalmopathy (dated by TCRdb to about 2019). Describing the broader study: Peripheral blood samples were taken at initial diagnosis, before any treatment was given. TCR V-J signatures able to tell the groups apart were searched for in a discovery cohort of 90 to 100 patients, of whom over 40 had Graves' ophthalmopathy and 57 had stable Graves' hyperthyroidism. In roughly six Graves' hyperthyroidism patients, the study also compared T-cell repertoires from thyroid tissue with T-cell repertoires from blood. An independent validation cohort of fewer than 20 hyperthyroidism patients and about 15 patients who later progressed to ophthalmopathy tested prospective prediction of ophthalmopathy. The 100 discovery patients were randomly split 7:3 into training and test sets. Following sampling, methimazole starting at 30 mg daily was given to hyperthyroidism patients, and high-dose intravenous methylprednisolone was given to ophthalmopathy patients. TCR Vbeta CDR3 sequencing of some 140 peripheral blood samples (43 ophthalmopathy, 70 to 85 hyperthyroidism and roughly 17 progressor patients) is reported in the paper. General findings and caveats noted by the study authors: Sample size was not statistically predetermined, and investigators were not blinded to group allocation. A model built on a 13 V-J signature distinguished ophthalmopathy from stable hyperthyroidism, reaching roughly 88% sensitivity and under 84% specificity in cross-validation and 80%/75% in testing. In validation, progression to ophthalmopathy was predicted by the model with around 71% sensitivity and 72.22% specificity, a median of approximately 7.1 months before onset. Most expanded thyroid clonotypes (frequency above 0.001) were also detected in blood, a finding suggesting that blood repertoires may reflect thyroid immune responses.

The TCR beta CDR3 regions were amplified from the RNA transcripts. The TCR CDR3 was subjected to a first round of RT-PCR using the HTBI primer set and the Qiagen OneStep RT-PCR kit. The libraries were constructed in a second round of multiplex PCR and then size-selected and purified. Sequencing of the libraries was done on an Illumina HiSeq2000 using paired-end 100 bp reads. As for the original processing: SOAPnuke was used to process the raw data, with reads discarded if the reads contained adapters or uncalled bases, had a mean Phred below 15, or lacked an exact constant-primer or identifier match. High-quality paired reads were merged using COPE v1.2.5, and each unique nucleotide sequence was defined as a clonotype. MiTCR v1.1 was used to align the clonotypes against IMGT TRBV, TRBD and TRBJ reference segments. The analysis was restricted to V-J combinations with a frequency above 0.0001, which together covered approximately 99% of the repertoires. A TCS score was defined as the ratio of F50 (clonal expansion) to E x V (chaos), with BLOSUM62-based TCRdist applied between CDR3 peptides within each V-J. Welch's t-statistics and random forest reduced 514 V-J features to fewer than 15, which were used in a naive Bayes classifier (R e1071). Through fastp at Q25 and MiXCR, TCRdb rebuilt clones from the public reads, retaining in-frame beta chains. For every CDR3 protein sequence, its rows merge into one entry that carries the most common genes and DNA. TCRdb's processing, not the authors' own work, is the source of the V and J calls. Here the sample has some 350,000 distinct CDR3 sequences; 20% to 30% occur a single time. The top ten clonotypes cover about 70% of the sample.

The sequenced material came from blood. The TCR sequence derives from a man aged 45-65 years with Graves' hyperthyroidism.

The base sequence is TGCAGCGTTGACCGGGGGACCAAAAACATTCAGTACTTC. Translated, it gives CSVDRGTKNIQYF. The chain links TRBV29-1 with TRBJ2-4; matching of 6 bases hints at TRBD2 as the D gene. A distance of 8 bases separates the germline ends of V and J, which lose 3 bases and 2 bases respectively. Looking up the germline V gene yields CDR1 SQVTM and CDR2 ANQGSEA. Its CDR3 holds 13 amino acids, cysteine through phenylalanine. Only the CDR3 portion is preserved as DNA: 39 bases, with reading frame beginning at the first base.